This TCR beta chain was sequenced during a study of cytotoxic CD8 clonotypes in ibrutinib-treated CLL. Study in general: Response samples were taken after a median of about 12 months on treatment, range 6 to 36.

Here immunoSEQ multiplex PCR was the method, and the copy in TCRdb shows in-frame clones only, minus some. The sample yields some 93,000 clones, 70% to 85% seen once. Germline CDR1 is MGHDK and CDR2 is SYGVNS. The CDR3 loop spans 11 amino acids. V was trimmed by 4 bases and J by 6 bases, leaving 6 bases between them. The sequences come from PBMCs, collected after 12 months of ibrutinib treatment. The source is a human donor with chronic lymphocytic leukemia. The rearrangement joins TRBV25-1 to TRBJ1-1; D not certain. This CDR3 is CASSAFAEAFF. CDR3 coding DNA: TGTGCCAGCAGTGCTTTCGCTGAAGCTTTCTTT. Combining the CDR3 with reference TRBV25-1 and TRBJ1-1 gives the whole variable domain EADIYQTPRYLVIGTGKKITLECSQTMGHDKMYWYQQDPGMELHLIHYSYGVNSTEKGDLSSESTVSRIRTEHFPLTLESARPSHTSQYLCASSAFAEAFFGQGTRLTVV.